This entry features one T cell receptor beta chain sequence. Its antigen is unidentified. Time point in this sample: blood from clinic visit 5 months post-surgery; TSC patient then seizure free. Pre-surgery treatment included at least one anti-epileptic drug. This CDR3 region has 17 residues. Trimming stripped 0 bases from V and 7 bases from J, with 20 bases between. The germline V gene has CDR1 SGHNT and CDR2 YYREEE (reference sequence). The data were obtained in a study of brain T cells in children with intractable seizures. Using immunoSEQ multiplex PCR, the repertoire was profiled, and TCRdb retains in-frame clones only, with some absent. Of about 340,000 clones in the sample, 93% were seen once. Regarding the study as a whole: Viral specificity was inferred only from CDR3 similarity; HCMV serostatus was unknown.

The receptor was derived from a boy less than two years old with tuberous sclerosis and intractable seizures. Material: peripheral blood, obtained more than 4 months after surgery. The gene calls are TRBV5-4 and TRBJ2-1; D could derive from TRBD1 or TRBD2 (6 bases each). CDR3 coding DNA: TGTGCCAGCAGCTTGGTAGGGGGAGGACTCCCGGGGAATGAGCAGTTCTTC. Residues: CASSLVGGGLPGNEQFF.